This T cell receptor beta chain was recovered during a study of T cells in Graves' hyperthyroidism and ophthalmopathy. Overall study findings and caveats: It was a median around 6 months before onset that the model predicted ophthalmopathy. Blood samples included most of the expanded thyroid clonotypes exceeding 0.001. Stable hyperthyroidism was separated from ophthalmopathy by a model based on 13 V-J features.

The germline gives CDR1 MNHEY, CDR2 SVGAGI. The CDR3 has 16 residues. The V end was cut by 0 bases, the J end by 4 bases, with 15 bases between. An absence of ophthalmopathy progression within 18 months meant stable Graves' hyperthyroidism. RNA transcripts gave rise to amplified TCR beta CDR3 regions. With the HTBI primer set, the TCR CDR3 went through a first round of RT-PCR. One entry per CDR3 protein results from TCRdb running MiXCR on the multiplex PCR reads. The sample includes a few hundred thousand distinct CDR3 sequences, around 21% of them seen just once. Concerning this clonotype itself: Its antigen remains unidentified.

The sequencing input was blood. The chain carries TRBV6-5 and TRBJ1-2; TRBD1 is a possible D gene (5 bases). The sequence came from a man between 18 and 35 years old with Graves' hyperthyroidism. The CDR3 loop reads CASSYSSAGPSYGYTF. The CDR3 DNA follows: TGTGCCAGCAGTTACTCCTCCGCAGGGCCTAGCTATGGCTACACCTTC.